This T cell receptor (beta chain) was captured in a study of cytomegalovirus exposure and HLA in healthy donors. The study's findings and limits: Listed as cytomegalovirus-associated were approximately 160 TCR beta chains. Using the classifier, cytomegalovirus status was reportedly diagnosed with high specificity and sensitivity. In a later analysis, DRB1 alleles had the most associated TCRs; HLA-C alleles the fewest. Apparent HLA restriction characterized most CMV-associated TCR beta chains in a later analysis.

The germline V and J ends were trimmed by 5 bases and 4 bases, with 17 bases remaining between them. Germline V CDR1 and CDR2: SGHVS, FNYEAQ. This CDR3 spans 15 amino acids. PCR amplification relied on 60 Vbeta primers (plus 13 Jbeta primers). TCRdb keeps only in-frame clones here, not all; method: immunoSEQ multiplex PCR. The data contain roughly 190,000 clones, less than 85% of them singletons. With regard to this clone: What it recognizes is unknown.

This receptor was obtained from a girl between 5 and 17 years old in good health and CMV-seropositive. This chain links TRBV7-6 with TRBJ1-2; TRBD1 might be the D (5 bases). Sequences were obtained from PBMCs. The CDR3 sequence: CASSLDQGLTYGYTF. For the CDR3, the DNA is TGTGCCAGCAGCCTAGACCAGGGACTGACCTATGGCTACACCTTC. Full variable domain (rest looked up from reference TRBV7-6 and TRBJ1-2): GAGVSQSPRYKVTKRGQDVALRCDPISGHVSLYWYRQALGQGPEFLTYFNYEAQQDKSGLPNDRFSAERPEGSISTLTIQRTEQRDSAMYRCASSLDQGLTYGYTFGSGTRLTVV.